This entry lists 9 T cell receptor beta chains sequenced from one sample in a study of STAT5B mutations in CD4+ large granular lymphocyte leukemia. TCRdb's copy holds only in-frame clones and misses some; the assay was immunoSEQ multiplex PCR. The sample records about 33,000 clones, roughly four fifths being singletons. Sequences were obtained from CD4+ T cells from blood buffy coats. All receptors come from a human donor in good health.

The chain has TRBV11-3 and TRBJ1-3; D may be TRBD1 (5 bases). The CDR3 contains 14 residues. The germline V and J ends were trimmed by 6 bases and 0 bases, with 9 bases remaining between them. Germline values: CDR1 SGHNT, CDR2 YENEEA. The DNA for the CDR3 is TGTGCCAGCAGTACAGGCCTCTCTGGAAACACCATATATTTT. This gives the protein CASSTGLSGNTIYF.

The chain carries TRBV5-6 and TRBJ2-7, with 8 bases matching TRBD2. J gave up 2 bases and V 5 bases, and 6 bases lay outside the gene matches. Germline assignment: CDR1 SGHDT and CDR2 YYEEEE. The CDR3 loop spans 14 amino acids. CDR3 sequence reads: CASSRLARPYEQYF. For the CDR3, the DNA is TGTGCCAGCAGTCGACTAGCGCGACCCTACGAGCAGTACTTC.

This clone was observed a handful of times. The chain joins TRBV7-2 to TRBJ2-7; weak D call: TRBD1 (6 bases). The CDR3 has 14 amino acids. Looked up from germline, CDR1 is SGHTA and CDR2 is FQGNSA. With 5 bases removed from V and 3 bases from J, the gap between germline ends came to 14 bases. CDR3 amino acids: CASSPRQGSYEQYF. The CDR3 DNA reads TGTGCCAGCAGCCCCCGGCAGGGGAGCTACGAGCAGTACTTC.

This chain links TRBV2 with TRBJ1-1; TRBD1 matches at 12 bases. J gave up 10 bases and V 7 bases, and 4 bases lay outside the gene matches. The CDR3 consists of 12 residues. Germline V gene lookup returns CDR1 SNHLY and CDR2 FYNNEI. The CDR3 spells CASKGQGALAFF. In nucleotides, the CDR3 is TGTGCCAGCAAGGGACAGGGGGCTTTAGCTTTCTTT.

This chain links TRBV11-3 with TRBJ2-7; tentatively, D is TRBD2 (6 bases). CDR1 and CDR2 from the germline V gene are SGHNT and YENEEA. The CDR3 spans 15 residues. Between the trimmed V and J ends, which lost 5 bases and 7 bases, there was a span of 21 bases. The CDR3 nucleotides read TGTGCCAGCAGCCCAACTAGCATCGGGCCGGGGGAGCAGTACTTC. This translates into CASSPTSIGPGEQYF.

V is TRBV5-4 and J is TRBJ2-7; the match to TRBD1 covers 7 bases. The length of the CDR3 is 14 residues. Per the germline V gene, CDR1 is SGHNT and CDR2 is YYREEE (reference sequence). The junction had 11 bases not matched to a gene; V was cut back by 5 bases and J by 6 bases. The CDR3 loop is CASSFITRGSEQYF. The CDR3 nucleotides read TGTGCCAGCAGTTTTATTACCAGGGGGTCCGAGCAGTACTTC.

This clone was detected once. The CDR3 here is CASSLRDSRGGYTF. For the CDR3, the DNA is TGTGCCAGCAGCTTAAGGGACTCCAGGGGTGGCTACACCTTC. The chain recombines TRBV7-2 with TRBJ1-2; a possible D gene is TRBD1 (6 bases). Germline lookup yields CDR1 SGHTA and CDR2 FQGNSA. The V end was cut by 2 bases, the J end by 7 bases, with 14 bases between. CDR3 length: 14 amino acids.

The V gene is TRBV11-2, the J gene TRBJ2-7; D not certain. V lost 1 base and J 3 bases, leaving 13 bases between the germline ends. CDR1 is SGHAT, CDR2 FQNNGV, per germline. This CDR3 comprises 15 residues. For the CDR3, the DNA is TGTGCCAGCAGCTTAGTGGTTGGTTTCCTCTACGAGCAGTACTTC. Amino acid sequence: CASSLVVGFLYEQYF.

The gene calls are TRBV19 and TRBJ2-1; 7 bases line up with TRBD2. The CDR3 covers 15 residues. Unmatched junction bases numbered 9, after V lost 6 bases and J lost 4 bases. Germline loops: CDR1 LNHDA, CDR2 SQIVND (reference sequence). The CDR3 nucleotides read TGTGCCAGTAGGGGCCTCGCTAGCGGTTACAATGAGCAGTTCTTC. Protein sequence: CASRGLASGYNEQFF.